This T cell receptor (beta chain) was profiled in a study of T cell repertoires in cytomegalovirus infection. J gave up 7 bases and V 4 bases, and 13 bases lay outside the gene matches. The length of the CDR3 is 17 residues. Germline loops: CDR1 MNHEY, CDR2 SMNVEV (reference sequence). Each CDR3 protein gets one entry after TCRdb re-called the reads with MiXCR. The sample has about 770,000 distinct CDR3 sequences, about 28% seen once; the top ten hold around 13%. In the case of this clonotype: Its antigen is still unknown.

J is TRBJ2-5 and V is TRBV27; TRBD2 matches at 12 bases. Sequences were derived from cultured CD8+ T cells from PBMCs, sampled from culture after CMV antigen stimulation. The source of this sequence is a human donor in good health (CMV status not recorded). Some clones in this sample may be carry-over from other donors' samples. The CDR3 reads CASSSRTSGAPEGTQYF. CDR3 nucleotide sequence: TGTGCCAGCAGTTCTCGGACTAGCGGGGCTCCTGAAGGGACCCAGTACTTC.